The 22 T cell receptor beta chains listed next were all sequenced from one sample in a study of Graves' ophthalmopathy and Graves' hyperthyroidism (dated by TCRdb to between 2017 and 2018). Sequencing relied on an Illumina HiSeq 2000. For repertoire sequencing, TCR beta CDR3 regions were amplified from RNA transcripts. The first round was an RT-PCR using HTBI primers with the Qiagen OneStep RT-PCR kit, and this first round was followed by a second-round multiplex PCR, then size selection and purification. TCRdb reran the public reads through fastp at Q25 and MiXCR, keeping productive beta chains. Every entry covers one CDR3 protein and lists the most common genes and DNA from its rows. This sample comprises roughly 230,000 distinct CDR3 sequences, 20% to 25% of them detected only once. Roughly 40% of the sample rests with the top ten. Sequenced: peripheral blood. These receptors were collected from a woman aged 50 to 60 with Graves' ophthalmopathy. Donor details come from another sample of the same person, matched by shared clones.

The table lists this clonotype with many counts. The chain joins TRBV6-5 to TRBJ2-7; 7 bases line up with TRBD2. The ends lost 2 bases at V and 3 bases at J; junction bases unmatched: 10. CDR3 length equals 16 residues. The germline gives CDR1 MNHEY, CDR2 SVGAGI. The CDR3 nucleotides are TGTGCCAGCAGTTACCTCGCTGCGGGAGCCCTCTACGAGCAGTACTTC. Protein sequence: CASSYLAAGALYEQYF.

The CDR3 reads CASSLPKGTLWGNEQFF. The CDR3 DNA follows: TGTGCCAGCAGCCTCCCAAAGGGAACCCTGTGGGGCAATGAGCAGTTCTTC. The chain is built from TRBV11-2 and TRBJ2-1, with D unresolved. The CDR3 runs 17 residues. The germline V gene encodes CDR1 SGHAT and CDR2 FQNNGV. The germline V and J ends were trimmed by 5 bases and 6 bases, with 23 bases remaining between them. Using reference TRBV11-2 and TRBJ2-1 for the parts outside the CDR3, the full variable domain is EAGVAQSPRYKIIEKRQSVAFWCNPISGHATLYWYQQILGQGPKLLIQFQNNGVVDDSQLPKDRFSAERLKGVDSTLKIQPAKLEDSAVYLCASSLPKGTLWGNEQFFGPGTRLTVL.

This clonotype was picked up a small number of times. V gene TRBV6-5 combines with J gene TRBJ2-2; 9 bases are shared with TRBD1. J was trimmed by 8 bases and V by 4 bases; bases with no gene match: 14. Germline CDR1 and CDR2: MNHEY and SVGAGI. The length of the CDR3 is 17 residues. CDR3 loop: CASSSSTGGAQKGELFF. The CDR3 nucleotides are TGTGCCAGCAGTTCGTCAACAGGGGGCGCCCAGAAAGGGGAGCTGTTTTTT.

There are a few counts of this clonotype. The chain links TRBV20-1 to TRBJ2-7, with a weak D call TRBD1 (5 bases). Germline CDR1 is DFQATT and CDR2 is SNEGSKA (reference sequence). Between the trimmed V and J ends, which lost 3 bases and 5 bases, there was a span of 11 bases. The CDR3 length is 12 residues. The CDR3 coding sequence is TGCAGTGCTAGTCTCAGGGCGGACGAGCAGTACTTC. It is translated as CSASLRADEQYF.

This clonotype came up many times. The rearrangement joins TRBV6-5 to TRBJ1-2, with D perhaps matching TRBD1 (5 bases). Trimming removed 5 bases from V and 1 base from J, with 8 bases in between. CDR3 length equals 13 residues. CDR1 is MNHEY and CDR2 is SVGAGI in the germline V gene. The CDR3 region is CASSRQINYGYTF. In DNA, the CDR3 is TGTGCCAGCAGTCGACAGATTAACTATGGCTACACCTTC.

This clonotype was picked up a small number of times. The CDR3 protein is CASSSSGRMVQYF. The CDR3 DNA sequence: TGTGCCAGCAGCTCTAGCGGGAGAATGGTGCAGTACTTC. The chain carries TRBV7-9 and TRBJ2-7; 10 nucleotides match TRBD2. The CDR3 is 13 amino acids. V trimming: 4 bases; J trimming: 9 bases; junction bases outside the gene matches: 6. The germline CDR1 and CDR2 sequences are SEHNR and FQNEAQ (reference sequence).

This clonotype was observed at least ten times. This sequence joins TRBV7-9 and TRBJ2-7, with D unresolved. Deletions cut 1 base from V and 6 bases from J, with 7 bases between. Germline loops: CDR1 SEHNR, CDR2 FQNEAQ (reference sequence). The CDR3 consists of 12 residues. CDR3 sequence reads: CASSLDKAEQYF. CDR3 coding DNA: TGTGCCAGCAGCTTAGACAAGGCCGAGCAGTACTTC.

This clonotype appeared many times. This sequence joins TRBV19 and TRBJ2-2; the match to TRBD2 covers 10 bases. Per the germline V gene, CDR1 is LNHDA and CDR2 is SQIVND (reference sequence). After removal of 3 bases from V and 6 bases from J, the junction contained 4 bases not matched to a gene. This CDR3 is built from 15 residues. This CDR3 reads CASSMLAGAPGELFF. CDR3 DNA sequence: TGTGCCAGTAGTATGCTAGCGGGAGCCCCCGGGGAGCTGTTTTTT. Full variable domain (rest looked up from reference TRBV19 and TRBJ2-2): DGGITQSPKYLFRKEGQNVTLSCEQNLNHDAMYWYRQDPGQGLRLIYYSQIVNDFQKGDIAEGYSVSREKKESFPLTVTSAQKNPTAFYLCASSMLAGAPGELFFGEGSRLTVL.

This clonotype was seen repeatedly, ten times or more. CDR3 residues: CASTDTGNTIYF. The CDR3 coding sequence is TGCGCCAGCACGGACACTGGAAACACCATATATTTT. The chain links TRBV5-1 to TRBJ1-3; the D gene is possibly TRBD1 (5 bases). This CDR3 has 12 residues. The germline CDR1 and CDR2 sequences are SGHRS and YFSETQ. The V gene lost 6 bases and the J gene lost 2 bases, with 6 bases spanning the gap.

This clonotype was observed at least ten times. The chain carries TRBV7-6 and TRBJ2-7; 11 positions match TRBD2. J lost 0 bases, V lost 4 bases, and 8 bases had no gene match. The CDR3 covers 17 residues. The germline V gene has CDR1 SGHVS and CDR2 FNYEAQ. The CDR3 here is CASSSPLAGESSYEQYF. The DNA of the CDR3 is TGTGCCAGCAGCTCCCCACTAGCGGGAGAAAGCTCCTACGAGCAGTACTTC.

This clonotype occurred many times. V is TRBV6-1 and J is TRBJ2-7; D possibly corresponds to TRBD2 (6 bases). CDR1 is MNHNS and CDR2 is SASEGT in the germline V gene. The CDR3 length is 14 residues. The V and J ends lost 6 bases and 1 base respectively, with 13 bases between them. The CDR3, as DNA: TGTGCCAGCAGCTGGACGGGGGAATCCTACGAGCAGTACTTC. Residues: CASSWTGESYEQYF.

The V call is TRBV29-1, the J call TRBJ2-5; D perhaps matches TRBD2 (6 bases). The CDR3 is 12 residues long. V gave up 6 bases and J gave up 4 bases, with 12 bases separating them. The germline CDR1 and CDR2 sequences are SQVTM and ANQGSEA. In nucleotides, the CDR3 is TGCAGCGTCATCGGGGGTCCAGAGACCCAGTACTTC. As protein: CSVIGGPETQYF.

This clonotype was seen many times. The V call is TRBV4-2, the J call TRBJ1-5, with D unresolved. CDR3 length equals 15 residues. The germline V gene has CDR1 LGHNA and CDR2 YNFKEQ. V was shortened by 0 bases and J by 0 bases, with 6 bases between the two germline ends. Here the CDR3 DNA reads TGTGCCAGCAGCCAAGAACGGGGTAGCAATCAGCCCCAGCATTTT. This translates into CASSQERGSNQPQHF.

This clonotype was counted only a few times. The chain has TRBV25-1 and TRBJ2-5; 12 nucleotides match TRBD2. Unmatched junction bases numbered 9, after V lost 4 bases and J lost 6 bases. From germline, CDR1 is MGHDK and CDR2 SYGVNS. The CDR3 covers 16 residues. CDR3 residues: CASSVWTSGAGKTQYF. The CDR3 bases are TGTGCCAGCAGTGTCTGGACTAGCGGGGCGGGGAAGACCCAGTACTTC. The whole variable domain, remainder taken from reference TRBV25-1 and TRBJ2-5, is EADIYQTPRYLVIGTGKKITLECSQTMGHDKMYWYQQDPGMELHLIHYSYGVNSTEKGDLSSESTVSRIRTEHFPLTLESARPSHTSQYLCASSVWTSGAGKTQYFGPGTRLLVL.

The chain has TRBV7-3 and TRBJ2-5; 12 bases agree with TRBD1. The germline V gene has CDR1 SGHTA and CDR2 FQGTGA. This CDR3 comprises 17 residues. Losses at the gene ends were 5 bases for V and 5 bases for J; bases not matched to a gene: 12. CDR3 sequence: CASSPNLGQGAGETQYF. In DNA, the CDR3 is TGTGCCAGCAGCCCAAATTTGGGACAGGGGGCCGGGGAGACCCAGTACTTC.

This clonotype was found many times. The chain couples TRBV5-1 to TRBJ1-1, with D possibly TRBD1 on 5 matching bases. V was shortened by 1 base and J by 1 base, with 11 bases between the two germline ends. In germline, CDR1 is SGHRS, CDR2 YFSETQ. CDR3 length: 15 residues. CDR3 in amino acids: CASSLMGPPNTEAFF. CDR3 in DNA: TGCGCCAGCAGCTTGATGGGACCCCCGAACACTGAAGCTTTCTTT. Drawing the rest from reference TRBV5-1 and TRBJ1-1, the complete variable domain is KAGVTQTPRYLIKTRGQQVTLSCSPISGHRSVSWYQQTPGQGLQFLFEYFSETQRNKGNFPGRFSGRQFSNSRSEMNVSTLELGDSALYLCASSLMGPPNTEAFFGQGTRLTVV.

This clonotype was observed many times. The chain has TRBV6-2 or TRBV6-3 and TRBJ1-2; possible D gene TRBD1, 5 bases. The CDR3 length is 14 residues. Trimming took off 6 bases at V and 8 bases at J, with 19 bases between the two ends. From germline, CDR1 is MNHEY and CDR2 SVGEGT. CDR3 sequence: CASSDPGPRGGYTF. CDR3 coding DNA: TGTGCCAGCAGCGATCCGGGACCCCGGGGCGGCTACACCTTC.

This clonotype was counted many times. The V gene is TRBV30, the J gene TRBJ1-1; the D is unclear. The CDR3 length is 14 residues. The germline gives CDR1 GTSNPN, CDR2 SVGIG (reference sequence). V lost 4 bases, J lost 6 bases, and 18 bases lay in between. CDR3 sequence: CAWTQGIVGAEAFF. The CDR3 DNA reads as TGTGCCTGGACCCAAGGCATCGTAGGCGCTGAAGCTTTCTTT.

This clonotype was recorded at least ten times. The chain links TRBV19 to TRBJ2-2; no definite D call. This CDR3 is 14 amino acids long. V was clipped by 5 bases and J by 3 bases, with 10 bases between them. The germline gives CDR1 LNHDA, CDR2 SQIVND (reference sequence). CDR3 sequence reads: CASSFEGYTGELFF. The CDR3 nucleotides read TGTGCCAGTAGTTTCGAAGGGTACACCGGGGAGCTGTTTTTT.

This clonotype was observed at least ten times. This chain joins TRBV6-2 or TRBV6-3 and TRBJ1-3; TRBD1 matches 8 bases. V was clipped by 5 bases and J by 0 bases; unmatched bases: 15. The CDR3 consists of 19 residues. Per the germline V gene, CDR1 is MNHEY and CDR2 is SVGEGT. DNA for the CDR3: TGTGCCAGCAGTCCCACCCCCGGGACAGGTCTCTTCTCTGGAAACACCATATATTTT. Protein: CASSPTPGTGLFSGNTIYF.

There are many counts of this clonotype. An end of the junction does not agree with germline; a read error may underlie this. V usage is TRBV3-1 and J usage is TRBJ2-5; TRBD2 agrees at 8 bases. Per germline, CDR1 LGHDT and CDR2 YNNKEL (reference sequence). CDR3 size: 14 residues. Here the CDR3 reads CASSQDAGRASRSF. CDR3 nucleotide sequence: TGTGCCAGCAGCCAAGACGCCGGGAGGGCCAGTCGGAGCTTC.

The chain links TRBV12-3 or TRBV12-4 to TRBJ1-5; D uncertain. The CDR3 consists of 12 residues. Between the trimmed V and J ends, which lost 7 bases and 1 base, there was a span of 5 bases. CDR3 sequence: CASTRSNQPQHF. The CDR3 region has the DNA TGTGCCAGCACACGAAGCAATCAGCCCCAGCATTTT.